These T cell receptor beta chains were read from a single sample in a study of early T cells in non-severe SARS-CoV-2 infection. From the 5' RACE reads, TCRdb called clonotypes with MiXCR, one entry per CDR3 protein. The data hold 25,000 to 30,000 distinct CDR3 sequences, with more than 4.5% observed a single time. Material for sequencing was whole blood. The receptor set was obtained from an adult who was a healthcare worker with PCR-confirmed SARS-CoV-2 infection or an uninfected control (not recorded which). CDR3s include the opening cysteine and the closing phenylalanine or tryptophan. A D gene is named only where the DNA matches it firmly. Clone size is stated in some rows and not others, as once, few, many or a class when expanded.

J gene: TRBJ2-3
D gene: -
V gene: TRBV7-9
clone size: few
CDR3 DNA: TGTGCCAGCAGCTTTAGTACGTTTAGCACAGATACGCAGTATTTT
CDR3 protein: CASSFSTFSTDTQYF

J gene: TRBJ1-6
D gene: TRBD1
V gene: TRBV5-4
clone size: few
CDR3 DNA: TGTGCCAGCAGCCGGGAGTTGCGGGACAGAGATTCACCCCTCCACTTT
CDR3 protein: CASSRELRDRDSPLHF

J gene: TRBJ2-5
D gene: -
V gene: TRBV11-2
clone size: many
CDR3 DNA: TGTGCCTCGGGGAACCAAGAGACCCAGTACTTC
CDR3 protein: CASGNQETQYF

J gene: TRBJ2-1
D gene: TRBD2
V gene: TRBV20-1
clone size: many
CDR3 DNA: TGCAGTGCTTCGACTAGCGGGGCCTACAATGAGCAGTTCTTC
CDR3 protein: CSASTSGAYNEQFF

J gene: TRBJ2-1
D gene: TRBD2
V gene: TRBV18
clone size: many
CDR3 DNA: TGTGCCAGCTCACCCATGACTAGCGCCGCCGGAGGGGATGAGCAGTTCTTC
CDR3 protein: CASSPMTSAAGGDEQFF

J gene: TRBJ1-2
D gene: -
V gene: TRBV27
clone size: many
CDR3 DNA: TGTGCCAGCAGCCCGAACAATCTCAACTATGGCTACACCTTC
CDR3 protein: CASSPNNLNYGYTF

J gene: TRBJ2-2
D gene: -
V gene: TRBV20-1
clone size: many
CDR3 DNA: TGCAGTGCTACCATAGCGGCGATGAACACCGGGGAGCTGTTTTTT
CDR3 protein: CSATIAAMNTGELFF

J gene: TRBJ1-6
D gene: TRBD1
V gene: TRBV9
clone size: many
CDR3 DNA: TGTGCCAGCAGCTCCGACAGGGGTGGCAATTCACCCCTCCACTTT
CDR3 protein: CASSSDRGGNSPLHF

J gene: TRBJ2-2
D gene: -
V gene: TRBV2
clone size: -
CDR3 DNA: TGTGCCAGCACGGGCCGAGGGAACACCGGGGAGCTGTTTTTT
CDR3 protein: CASTGRGNTGELFF

J gene: TRBJ2-7
D gene: -
V gene: TRBV11-2
clone size: -
CDR3 DNA: TGTGCCAGCAGCCTAGGACTCTACGAGCAGTACTTC
CDR3 protein: CASSLGLYEQYF

J gene: TRBJ2-1
D gene: TRBD1
V gene: TRBV6-1
clone size: many
CDR3 DNA: TGTGCCAGCAGTGAATGGGACAGGCTTATGGATGAGCAGTTCTTC
CDR3 protein: CASSEWDRLMDEQFF

J gene: TRBJ2-1
D gene: -
V gene: TRBV11-2
clone size: many
CDR3 DNA: TGTGCCAGCACCGCCCGGGACTTAACCCATGAGCAGTTCTTC
CDR3 protein: CASTARDLTHEQFF

J gene: TRBJ2-7
D gene: TRBD2
V gene: TRBV7-2
clone size: many
CDR3 DNA: TGTGCCAGCAGCTCGCCTGGACTAGCGGGCCAATCCTACGAGCAGTACTTC
CDR3 protein: CASSSPGLAGQSYEQYF

J gene: TRBJ2-7
D gene: -
V gene: TRBV18
clone size: -
CDR3 DNA: TGTGCCAGCTCACCAGCGAACGAGCAGTACTTC
CDR3 protein: CASSPANEQYF

J gene: TRBJ2-1
D gene: TRBD2
V gene: TRBV7-2
clone size: many
CDR3 DNA: TGTGCCAGCAGCGATACTAGCGTGGGCAATGAGCAGTTCTTC
CDR3 protein: CASSDTSVGNEQFF

J gene: TRBJ2-7
D gene: TRBD2
V gene: TRBV6-2/TRBV6-3
clone size: medium-sized
CDR3 DNA: TGTGCCAGCAGCCGGTCTGCGGGAGCGCGAGAGCAGTACTTC
CDR3 protein: CASSRSAGAREQYF

J gene: TRBJ2-7
D gene: -
V gene: TRBV29-1
clone size: -
CDR3 DNA: TGCAGCGTTGAAGATCAGGGCAGCCGGCAGTACTTC
CDR3 protein: CSVEDQGSRQYF

J gene: TRBJ1-2
D gene: -
V gene: TRBV6-1
clone size: many
CDR3 DNA: TGTGCCAGCAGTGAAGCCTGGAACTATGGCTACACCTTC
CDR3 protein: CASSEAWNYGYTF

J gene: TRBJ1-1
D gene: -
V gene: TRBV5-1
clone size: few
CDR3 DNA: TGCGCCAGCAGCTTGCTCGGAGAAGGGACTGAAGCTTTCTTT
CDR3 protein: CASSLLGEGTEAFF

J gene: TRBJ1-1
D gene: -
V gene: TRBV10-2
clone size: many
CDR3 DNA: TGCGCCAGCAGTGAGCTAGGGGCCTTGGACACTGAAGCTTTCTTT
CDR3 protein: CASSELGALDTEAFF

J gene: TRBJ1-6
D gene: -
V gene: TRBV4-3
clone size: many
CDR3 DNA: TGCGCCAGCAGCCCGAACCGGGGATCTTCACCCCTCCACTTT
CDR3 protein: CASSPNRGSSPLHF

J gene: TRBJ1-1
D gene: -
V gene: TRBV21-1
clone size: many
CDR3 DNA: TGTGCCAGCAGCAAAGATGACACTGAAGCTTTCTTT
CDR3 protein: CASSKDDTEAFF

J gene: TRBJ1-5
D gene: -
V gene: TRBV5-5
clone size: many
CDR3 DNA: TGTGCCAGCAGCTTCTACAGGGATTATAGCAATCAGCCCCAGCATTTT
CDR3 protein: CASSFYRDYSNQPQHF

J gene: TRBJ2-7
D gene: -
V gene: TRBV19
clone size: few
CDR3 DNA: TGTGCCAGTAGCAAGGACACGAACTACGAGCAGTACTTC
CDR3 protein: CASSKDTNYEQYF

J gene: TRBJ2-3
D gene: TRBD1
V gene: TRBV6-1
clone size: -
CDR3 DNA: TGTGCCAGCAGTCCCCGGACAGGGCCCGCAGATACGCAGTATTTT
CDR3 protein: CASSPRTGPADTQYF

J gene: TRBJ2-4
D gene: TRBD1
V gene: TRBV20-1
clone size: many
CDR3 DNA: TGCAGTGCTAGTGGGGGACAGCCGGCCAAAAACATTCAGTACTTC
CDR3 protein: CSASGGQPAKNIQYF